Sequencing of this TCR beta chain was carried out in a study of OX40 agonist ivuxolimab in advanced cancers. General study findings and limits: Averaged across samples, CD8+ T cells carried more expanded clones than CD4+ did.

Anyone with autoimmune disease history or systemic immunosuppression was excluded. Only in-frame clones appear in the TCRdb table, and some are missing; sequencing was by immunoSEQ multiplex PCR. The repertoire consists of over 85,000 clones, with around 94% occurring once and the leading ten covering around 0.3%. The germline V gene has CDR1 LNHNV and CDR2 YYDKDF (reference sequence). This CDR3 contains 13 residues. Trimming removed 5 bases from V and 9 bases from J, with 14 bases in between. With regard to this clone: What it recognizes is unknown.

V usage is TRBV15 and J usage is TRBJ1-3; D is undetermined. The sample consisted of CD4+ or CD8+ T cells sorted from blood, taken in a trial of the OX40 agonist ivuxolimab. This sequence originates from an adult with an advanced solid tumor such as melanoma, head and neck, liver or kidney cancer. In DNA, the CDR3 is TGTGCCACCAGCTCGATGTCCCAACGCACCATATATTTT. The encoded protein is CATSSMSQRTIYF.